This T cell receptor (beta chain) was obtained from a study of cytomegalovirus exposure and HLA in healthy donors. Germline lookup yields CDR1 SGHNT and CDR2 YYREEE (reference sequence). The ends lost 0 bases at V and 4 bases at J; junction bases unmatched: 8. The CDR3 is made up of 17 amino acids. With respect to this clone: Its antigen is still unknown.

Use of 60 Vbeta and 13 Jbeta primers characterized the PCR. Profiling relied on immunoSEQ multiplex PCR, and the TCRdb table lists in-frame clones only, not all of them. Here the sample spans a few hundred thousand clones, 80% to 85% being singletons. Study-level results: There was a cluster of highly shared sequence variants that was likely a sequencing artifact. A later analysis, which compared TCR beta chains of equal frequency, found the HLA-associated ones more clonally expanded. Reportedly, HLA-A and HLA-B alleles of most subjects were accurately predicted from TCR beta.

V gene TRBV5-4 combines with J gene TRBJ2-2; 8 nucleotides match TRBD2. The clonotype originates from a woman in her sixties or seventies in good health and CMV-seropositive. Sample: PBMCs. Here the CDR3 DNA reads TGTGCCAGCAGCTTGGGTATACTAGCGGAGCCCACCGGGGAGCTGTTTTTT. Translating it yields CASSLGILAEPTGELFF.